The 25 T cell receptor beta chains presented below share a single source sample, sequenced in a study of blood T cell repertoires in COVID-19. Generated by immunoSEQ multiplex PCR, the TCRdb table keeps only in-frame clones and is missing some. Found here are some 340,000 clones, roughly 90% of them singletons; the top ten hold almost 4%. Material: PBMCs or T cells enriched from blood (not recorded which). The source is a woman aged 25 to 45 who had been exposed to COVID-19.

This chain joins TRBV5-1 and TRBJ2-3; TRBD1 agrees at 10 bases. This CDR3 is built from 16 residues. Germline V CDR1 and CDR2: SGHRS, YFSETQ. Trimming took 4 bases from V and 1 from J; bases not matched to a gene: 6. The CDR3 loop is CASSRGTGDRTDTQYF. The DNA for the CDR3 is TGCGCCAGCAGCAGGGGGACAGGGGACCGCACAGATACGCAGTATTTT.

This clone has a handful of counts. V and J are TRBV27 and TRBJ2-7, with no clear D. V was clipped by 5 bases and J by 4 bases, with 9 bases between them. The CDR3 extends over 12 amino acids. Germline V lookup: CDR1 MNHEY, CDR2 SMNVEV (reference sequence). Here the CDR3 DNA reads TGTGCCAGCAGTCCCTTCGGTTACGAGCAGTACTTC. Translated: CASSPFGYEQYF.

The CDR3 loop is CATSDSGGEKLFF. In nucleotides, the CDR3 is TGTGCCACCAGTGATTCCGGGGGTGAAAAACTGTTTTTT. This chain uses TRBV24-1 with TRBJ1-4; possibly TRBD1 for D (5 bases). The V gene's germline CDR1 is KGHDR and CDR2 SFDVKD. This CDR3 is built from 13 residues. The ends were cut back, 2 bases at V and 7 bases at J, with 7 bases in the middle.

The rearrangement links TRBV7-9 to TRBJ2-7, with 8 bases fitting TRBD2. Germline values: CDR1 SEHNR, CDR2 FQNEAQ (reference sequence). After removal of 4 bases from V and 2 bases from J, the junction contained 7 bases not matched to a gene. This CDR3 is 15 amino acids long. CDR3 DNA: TGTGCCAGCAGCTACAAGAGCGGGGGAGCCTACGAGCAGTACTTC. It codes for CASSYKSGGAYEQYF. Full variable domain (rest looked up from reference TRBV7-9 and TRBJ2-7): DTGVSQNPRHKITKRGQNVTFRCDPISEHNRLYWYRQTLGQGPEFLTYFQNEAQLEKSRLLSDRFSAERPKGSFSTLEIQRTEQGDSAMYLCASSYKSGGAYEQYFGPGTRLTVT.

This chain connects TRBV23-1 to TRBJ1-1; TRBD1 might be the D (5 bases). TRBV23-1 is given ORF status, its function remaining uncertain. V lost 1 base to trimming and J lost 1 base, with 13 bases between them. There are 16 residues in the CDR3. Here the CDR3 DNA reads TGCGCCAGCAGTCAATTTGGGAAAACAGGGAACACTGAAGCTTTCTTT. It codes for CASSQFGKTGNTEAFF.

This sequence joins TRBV30 and TRBJ1-1; 9 bases are shared with TRBD1. This CDR3 contains 13 residues. Trimming removed 2 bases from V and 4 bases from J; junction bases left unmatched: 2. Germline-derived CDR1 and CDR2 are GTSNPN and SVGIG (reference sequence). The CDR3 bases are TGTGCCTGGAGTTGGACAGGGGCCACTGAAGCTTTCTTT. Protein: CAWSWTGATEAFF.

The rearrangement links TRBV3-1 (or the pseudogene TRBV3-2) to TRBJ1-2; D gene ambiguous. Germline V gene data show CDR1 as LGHDT and CDR2 as YNNKEL (reference sequence). The CDR3 covers 12 residues. V shed 5 bases and J shed 0 bases, with 4 bases lying between them. The CDR3 here is CASSGANYGYTF. In DNA, the CDR3 is TGTGCCAGCAGCGGAGCTAACTATGGCTACACCTTC.

The V and J genes are TRBV18 and TRBJ2-5; D unclear. Germline values: CDR1 KGHSH, CDR2 LQKENI. The length of the CDR3 is 13 residues. The germline V and J ends were trimmed by 1 base and 7 bases, with 10 bases remaining between them. The CDR3 region is CASSPRALGTQYF. The CDR3 DNA sequence: TGTGCCAGCTCACCACGGGCCCTCGGGACCCAGTACTTC.

V and J are TRBV12-3 or TRBV12-4 and TRBJ1-1; weak D call: TRBD1 (5 bases). The CDR3 loop spans 11 amino acids. Deletions cut 9 bases from V and 7 bases from J, with 12 bases between. The CDR3 nucleotides read TGTGCCAGTACCGGCGGGGGTGAAGCTTTCTTT. As protein: CASTGGGEAFF.

V gene TRBV6-4 combines with J gene TRBJ1-6; 7 nucleotides line up with TRBD1. Germline-derived CDR1 and CDR2 are MRHNA and SNTAGT. The CDR3 has 13 residues. V shed 3 bases and J 10 bases; nucleotides not matched to a gene: 3. The CDR3 DNA follows: TGTGCCAGCAGTGAGACAGGGAACTCACCCCTCCACTTT. Protein: CASSETGNSPLHF.

The chain has TRBV19 and TRBJ1-1; 8 bases are shared with TRBD1. Germline values: CDR1 LNHDA, CDR2 SQIVND (reference sequence). The CDR3 has 15 residues. With 7 bases clipped from V and 4 bases from J, the junction kept 11 bases outside the gene matches. Here the CDR3 reads CASTSAGGLGTEAFF. The CDR3 coding sequence is TGTGCCAGTACCTCGGCAGGGGGCCTGGGCACTGAAGCTTTCTTT.

The genes are TRBV2 and TRBJ2-7, with 7 positions matching TRBD1. The length of the CDR3 is 15 residues. Germline lookup yields CDR1 SNHLY and CDR2 FYNNEI. V was clipped by 3 bases and J by 6 bases; unmatched bases: 11. DNA for the CDR3: TGTGCCAGCAGTGACGACAGGGTAGATAGGAGCGAGCAGTACTTC. It encodes CASSDDRVDRSEQYF. The entire variable domain, with the rest obtained from reference TRBV2 and TRBJ2-7, is as follows: EPEVTQTPSHQVTQMGQEVILRCVPISNHLYFYWYRQILGQKVEFLVSFYNNEISEKSEIFDDQFSVERPDGSNFTLKIRSTKLEDSAMYFCASSDDRVDRSEQYFGPGTRLTVT.

V gene TRBV11-2 combines with J gene TRBJ2-2; TRBD2 agrees at 12 bases. Trimming removed 7 bases from V and 4 bases from J; junction bases left unmatched: 10. Per germline, CDR1 SGHAT and CDR2 FQNNGV. The length of the CDR3 is 17 residues. This CDR3 is CASNYRLAGAITGELFF. As DNA, the CDR3 is TGTGCCAGCAACTACCGACTAGCGGGGGCCATCACCGGGGAGCTGTTTTTT.

The V and J genes are TRBV14 and TRBJ2-3, with 10 bases lining up with TRBD1. Germline-derived CDR1 and CDR2 are SGHDN and FVKESK. The CDR3 length is 15 residues. After removal of 6 bases from V and 4 bases from J, the junction contained 7 bases not matched to a gene. CDR3 nucleotides: TGTGCCAGCAGGAGGACAGGGGGAGTGGCAGATACGCAGTATTTT. Amino acids: CASRRTGGVADTQYF.

V is TRBV19 and J is TRBJ2-2; possible D gene TRBD2, 6 bases. The V gene's germline CDR1 is LNHDA and CDR2 SQIVND (reference sequence). CDR3 length: 18 amino acids. Trimming shortened V by 0 bases and J by 6 bases, and 20 bases separated the two germline ends. For the CDR3, the DNA is TGTGCCAGTAGTATAGATCTATGGGACGGCGGGATCGCCGGGGAGCTGTTTTTT. This encodes CASSIDLWDGGIAGELFF.

The chain is built from TRBV11-2 and TRBJ2-7, with 10 bases fitting TRBD1. The CDR3 runs to 14 residues. With 5 bases clipped from V and 4 bases from J, the junction kept 5 bases outside the gene matches. Per germline, CDR1 SGHAT and CDR2 FQNNGV. CDR3 protein: CASSRGQGIYEQYF. The DNA for the CDR3 is TGTGCCAGCAGCCGGGGACAGGGGATTTACGAGCAGTACTTC.

The chain combines TRBV14 with TRBJ1-2; D not resolved. Germline lookup yields CDR1 SGHDN and CDR2 FVKESK. The CDR3 consists of 13 residues. The V end was cut by 1 base, the J end by 8 bases, with 11 bases between. CDR3 sequence: CASSQATPGGYTF. CDR3 nucleotides: TGTGCCAGCAGCCAAGCTACTCCGGGAGGCTACACCTTC.

A single count supports this clone. The V gene is TRBV2, the J gene TRBJ2-7; D may be TRBD1 (6 bases). The CDR3 totals 13 residues. V shed 10 bases and J shed 3 bases, with 16 bases lying between them. The germline gives CDR1 SNHLY, CDR2 FYNNEI. Here the CDR3 DNA reads TGTGCCACAACCAGGGACACGGACTACGAGCAGTACTTC. Its protein product is CATTRDTDYEQYF.

J is TRBJ2-2 and V is TRBV15; D is unresolved. The germline gives CDR1 LNHNV, CDR2 YYDKDF (reference sequence). CDR3 length: 15 amino acids. V lost 5 bases and J lost 1, with 11 bases in between. This chain's CDR3 is CATSRLSLNTGELFF. The CDR3 nucleotides are TGTGCCACCAGCCGACTGTCCTTGAACACCGGGGAGCTGTTTTTT. Full variable domain (remainder filled in from reference TRBV15 and TRBJ2-2): DAMVIQNPRYQVTQFGKPVTLSCSQTLNHNVMYWYQQKSSQAPKLLFHYYDKDFNNEADTPDNFQSRRPNTSFCFLDIRSPGLGDTAMYLCATSRLSLNTGELFFGEGSRLTVL.

V is TRBV4-3 and J is TRBJ2-3, with 9 bases fitting TRBD1. The CDR3 runs to 16 residues. Germline V CDR1 and CDR2: LGHNA, YSLEER. The V and J ends lost 1 base and 3 bases, in that order; junction bases with no gene match: 5. CDR3 loop: CASSQGVGQGTDTQYF. CDR3 sequence (DNA): TGCGCCAGCAGCCAAGGTGTAGGACAGGGGACAGATACGCAGTATTTT.

This clone was observed a single time. The genes are TRBV25-1 and TRBJ1-1; no clear D gene. The CDR3 sequence is 14 residues long. V was cut by 6 bases and J by 1 base, with 12 bases left in between. Looked up from germline, CDR1 is MGHDK and CDR2 is SYGVNS. CDR3 amino acids: CASSTSGGNTEAFF. CDR3 in DNA: TGTGCCAGCAGCACGAGTGGAGGGAACACTGAAGCTTTCTTT.

The J gene is TRBJ2-2, the V gene TRBV4-1, with D perhaps TRBD2 (5 bases). CDR1 is MGHRA, CDR2 YSYEKL, per germline. The CDR3 sequence is 13 residues long. V was shortened by 3 bases and J by 4 bases, with 6 bases between the two germline ends. The CDR3 protein is CASSQAGTGELFF. The CDR3 DNA follows: TGCGCCAGCAGCCAGGCGGGCACCGGGGAGCTGTTTTTT.

This chain links TRBV4-1 with TRBJ1-1; 10 bases map to TRBD1. Trimming cost V 5 bases and J 5 bases; bases outside gene matches: 8. The CDR3 loop spans 15 amino acids. Germline V gene data show CDR1 as MGHRA and CDR2 as YSYEKL. For the CDR3, the DNA is TGCGCCAGCAGCGGATACGACAGGGGGCAGACTGAAGCTTTCTTT. It is translated as CASSGYDRGQTEAFF.

CDR3 residues: CAWRAGTGSEQYF. The CDR3 region has the DNA TGTGCCTGGAGAGCCGGGACAGGGAGCGAGCAGTACTTC. The genes are TRBV30 and TRBJ2-7; 9 bases map to TRBD1. CDR1 is GTSNPN, CDR2 SVGIG, per germline (reference sequence). The CDR3 has 13 residues. V dropped 3 bases and J dropped 6; count of bases not matched to a gene: 6.

This chain links TRBV4-1 with TRBJ2-7; 11 bases align to TRBD1. The CDR3 runs 17 residues. CDR1 is MGHRA and CDR2 is YSYEKL in the germline V gene. V lost 0 bases, J lost 5 bases, and 9 bases stayed unmatched. As DNA, the CDR3 is TGCGCCAGCAGCCAAGATCGGAGGACAGGGGGCCTGGACGAGCAGTACTTC. Amino acid sequence: CASSQDRRTGGLDEQYF.